This T cell receptor beta chain was identified in a study of beta chain features in type 1 diabetes. About the research overall: There were 107,917,701 sorted cells examined across all samples. Study-wide results and limits: For Type 1 diabetes patients, all four CD4+ subsets carried TCRB CDR3s that were moderately but significantly shorter.

To note about this clone: The target antigen is unknown.

The CDR3 is 20 amino acids. V trimming: 0 bases; J trimming: 1 base; junction bases outside the gene matches: 10. The germline V gene encodes CDR1 LGHNA and CDR2 YSLEER. Reverse transcription of all isolated RNA meant that expressed TCRB transcripts were sequenced. Here immunoSEQ multiplex PCR was the method, and the copy in TCRdb shows in-frame clones only, minus some. The repertoire consists of about 650,000 clones, with around an eighth occurring once and the leading ten covering around 0.12%. The clonotype originates from a man aged 25-45 years with type 1 diabetes. The sample comprised naive CD4+ T cells from blood. The V gene is TRBV4-3, the J gene TRBJ2-3, with 13 bases fitting TRBD2. CDR3 nucleotides: TGCGCCAGCAGCCAAGACTCCGTCCGACTAGCGGGGGGCCGCACAGATACGCAGTATTTT. Translating it yields CASSQDSVRLAGGRTDTQYF.